This T cell receptor (beta chain) was retrieved from a study of shared clonotypes between healthy human individuals. Study as a whole: A few men and a couple of women, aged 18 to 49, were donors. General observations from the study: Larger estimated richness was generally seen in naive subsets than in memory subsets.

Turning to this clone: The antigen remains undetermined.

The ends were cut back, 6 bases at V and 0 bases at J, with 12 bases in the middle. Germline lookup yields CDR1 KGHSH and CDR2 LQKENI. CDR3 length: 14 amino acids. The method was immunoSEQ multiplex PCR; TCRdb's version includes in-frame clones alone and lacks a portion of them. Here the sample spans approximately 1,000,000 clones, around 78% being singletons. The chain combines TRBV18 with TRBJ2-7, with D possibly being TRBD2 (6 bases). Material: memory CD4+ T cells from PBMCs. Indicated subset: CD45RA-negative fraction. This TCR derives from a man younger than 35 in good health. Some clones in this sample may be carry-over from other donors' samples. The CDR3 DNA reads as TGTGCCAGCTCCCTTGGGGGGAACTCCTACGAGCAGTACTTC. Its protein is CASSLGGNSYEQYF.